What follows are 9 T cell receptor beta chains derived from one specimen sequenced in a study of beta chain features in type 1 diabetes. Study findings and constraints: Shorter TCRB CDR3s, moderately but significantly so, were found in Type 1 diabetes patients in all four CD4+ subsets.

All of the isolated RNA was reverse transcribed, so expressed TCRB transcripts were sequenced. The protocol was immunoSEQ multiplex PCR, while the TCRdb copy is restricted to in-frame clones and leaves out a portion. The profile covers 600,000 to 700,000 clones, with roughly 12% appearing a single time and around 0.12% taken by the ten largest. No antigen has been assigned to these receptors. The sample was naive CD4+ T cells from blood. All receptors derive from a man aged 25-45 years with type 1 diabetes.

The V call is TRBV4-3, the J call TRBJ2-7; D ambiguous. V was shortened by 4 bases and J by 4 bases, with 11 bases between the two germline ends. CDR1 LGHNA and CDR2 YSLEER come from the germline V gene. The length of the CDR3 is 13 residues. The CDR3 here is CASSLGLVYEQYF. CDR3 DNA: TGCGCCAGCAGCCTTGGGCTTGTATACGAGCAGTACTTC.

This clone has only a few counts. V is TRBV9 and J is TRBJ2-5, with TRBD1 matching 7 bases. CDR1 is SGDLS, CDR2 YYNGEE, per germline. V trimming: 2 bases; J trimming: 2 bases; junction bases outside the gene matches: 9. The CDR3 runs 16 residues. The CDR3 reads CASSVAPGTVQETQYF. The CDR3 DNA reads TGTGCCAGCAGCGTTGCGCCCGGGACAGTTCAAGAGACCCAGTACTTC.

This sequence joins TRBV7-9 and TRBJ2-5; 9 bases map to TRBD1. The trim removed 5 bases at V and 4 bases at J, leaving 2 bases unmatched. CDR1 is SEHNR, CDR2 FQNEAQ, per germline (reference sequence). CDR3 length equals 13 residues. The CDR3 DNA reads TGTGCCAGCAGCAGGACAGGGGCAGAGACCCAGTACTTC. Encoded protein: CASSRTGAETQYF.

This clone appeared a few times. V usage is TRBV9 and J usage is TRBJ1-6, with 8 positions matching TRBD1. The CDR3 has 16 residues. The junction had 12 bases not matched to a gene; V was cut back by 3 bases and J by 10 bases. Germline V lookup: CDR1 SGDLS, CDR2 YYNGEE. Here the CDR3 DNA reads TGTGCCAGCAGCGGGAACACGGGACAGGCCCGCTCACCCCTCCACTTT. Translation gives CASSGNTGQARSPLHF.

The rearrangement uses TRBV7-2 and TRBJ2-7, with TRBD2 matching over 11 bases. Germline V gives CDR1 SGHTA, CDR2 FQGNSA. The CDR3 contains 15 residues. After removal of 5 bases from V and 0 bases from J, the junction contained 3 bases not matched to a gene. Written as DNA, the CDR3 is TGTGCCAGCAGCCCGACTAGCGGGGTCTCCTACGAGCAGTACTTC. Translation: CASSPTSGVSYEQYF.

The chain carries TRBV11-2 and TRBJ2-1; D may be TRBD1 or TRBD2 (5 bases each). The germline CDR1 and CDR2 sequences are SGHAT and FQNNGV. This CDR3 contains 15 residues. V was cut by 1 base and J by 2 bases, with 9 bases left in between. The CDR3 nucleotides read TGTGCCAGCAGCTTAGTCCAGGGACCCTACAATGAGCAGTTCTTC. Its translation is CASSLVQGPYNEQFF.

The chain is built from TRBV4-3 and TRBJ1-5; D is uncertain. V shed 2 bases and J shed 0 bases, with 8 bases lying between them. This CDR3 contains 15 residues. Germline CDR1 is LGHNA and CDR2 is YSLEER. CDR3: CASSQNTYSNQPQHF. The CDR3, as DNA: TGCGCCAGCAGCCAAAACACTTATAGCAATCAGCCCCAGCATTTT.

This clone was observed a few times. V is TRBV7-2 and J is TRBJ2-7; tentative D call: TRBD2 (5 bases). This CDR3 is 15 amino acids long. Germline V CDR1 and CDR2: SGHTA, FQGNSA. Trimming cost V 5 bases and J 0 bases, with 14 bases left between them. The CDR3 loop reads CASSPRGESSYEQYF. CDR3 bases: TGTGCCAGCAGCCCCCGGGGAGAGAGCTCCTACGAGCAGTACTTC.

The rearrangement links TRBV29-1 to TRBJ2-7; 12 bases align to TRBD1. V was pared by 4 bases and J by 5 bases, with 6 bases of the junction left unmatched. The length of the CDR3 is 14 residues. Germline lookup yields CDR1 SQVTM and CDR2 ANQGSEA. The CDR3 protein is CSVVLWDRGHEQYF. The CDR3 DNA reads TGCAGCGTTGTATTATGGGACAGGGGGCACGAGCAGTACTTC.